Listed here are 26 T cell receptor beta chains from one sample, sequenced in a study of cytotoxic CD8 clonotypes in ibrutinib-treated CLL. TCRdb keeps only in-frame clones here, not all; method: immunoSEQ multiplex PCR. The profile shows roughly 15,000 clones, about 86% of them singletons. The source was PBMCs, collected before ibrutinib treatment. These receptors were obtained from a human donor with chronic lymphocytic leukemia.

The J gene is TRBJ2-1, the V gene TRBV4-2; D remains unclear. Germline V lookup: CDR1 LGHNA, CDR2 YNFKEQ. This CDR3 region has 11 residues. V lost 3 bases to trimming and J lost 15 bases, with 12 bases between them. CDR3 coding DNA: TGTGCCAGCAGCCAGTCCGGATCCTGGTTCTTC. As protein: CASSQSGSWFF.

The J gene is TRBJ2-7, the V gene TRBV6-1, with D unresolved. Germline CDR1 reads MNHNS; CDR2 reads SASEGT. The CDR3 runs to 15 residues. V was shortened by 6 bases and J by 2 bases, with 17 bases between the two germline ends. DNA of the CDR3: TGTGCCAGCAGACCCGGGTCTTCCAAGACCTACGAGCAGTACTTC. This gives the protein CASRPGSSKTYEQYF.

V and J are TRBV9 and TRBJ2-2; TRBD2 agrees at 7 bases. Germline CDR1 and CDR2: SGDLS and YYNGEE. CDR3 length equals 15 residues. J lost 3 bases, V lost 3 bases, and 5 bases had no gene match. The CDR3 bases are TGTGCCAGCAGCGCAAGCGGGATATACACCGGGGAGCTGTTTTTT. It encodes CASSASGIYTGELFF.

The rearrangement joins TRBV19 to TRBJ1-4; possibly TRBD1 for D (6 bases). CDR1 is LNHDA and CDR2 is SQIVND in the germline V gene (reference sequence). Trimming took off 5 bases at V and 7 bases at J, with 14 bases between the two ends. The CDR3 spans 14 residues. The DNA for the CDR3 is TGTGCCAGTAGTCCAGGGGAAAAGGGTGAAAAACTGTTTTTT. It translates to CASSPGEKGEKLFF. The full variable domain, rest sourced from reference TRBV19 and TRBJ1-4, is DGGITQSPKYLFRKEGQNVTLSCEQNLNHDAMYWYRQDPGQGLRLIYYSQIVNDFQKGDIAEGYSVSREKKESFPLTVTSAQKNPTAFYLCASSPGEKGEKLFFGSGTQLSVL.

The CDR3 loop reads CASRPRHLYEQYF. The CDR3 bases are TGTGCCAGCAGGCCGCGTCATCTTTACGAGCAGTACTTC. The genes are TRBV28 and TRBJ2-7; D ambiguous. Germline loops: CDR1 MDHEN, CDR2 SYDVKM. V gave up 6 bases and J gave up 4 bases, with 13 bases separating them. The CDR3 is 13 amino acids.

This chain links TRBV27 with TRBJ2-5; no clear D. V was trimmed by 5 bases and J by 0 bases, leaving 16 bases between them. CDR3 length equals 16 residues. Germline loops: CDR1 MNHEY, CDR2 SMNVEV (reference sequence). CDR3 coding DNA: TGTGCCAGCAGTCTCACCTGGGCCCTATACCAAGAGACCCAGTACTTC. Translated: CASSLTWALYQETQYF.

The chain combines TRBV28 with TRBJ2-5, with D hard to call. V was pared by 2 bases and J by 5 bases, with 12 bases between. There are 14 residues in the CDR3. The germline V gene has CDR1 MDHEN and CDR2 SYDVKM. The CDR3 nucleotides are TGTGCCAGCAGTTTAACGCCGGGCAGGGAGACCCAGTACTTC. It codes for CASSLTPGRETQYF.

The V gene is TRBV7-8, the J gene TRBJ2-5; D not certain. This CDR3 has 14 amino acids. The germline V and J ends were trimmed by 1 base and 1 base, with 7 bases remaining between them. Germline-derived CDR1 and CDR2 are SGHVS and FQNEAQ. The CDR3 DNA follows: TGTGCCAGCAGCTTAGGAACGACCCAAGAGACCCAGTACTTC. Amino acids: CASSLGTTQETQYF.

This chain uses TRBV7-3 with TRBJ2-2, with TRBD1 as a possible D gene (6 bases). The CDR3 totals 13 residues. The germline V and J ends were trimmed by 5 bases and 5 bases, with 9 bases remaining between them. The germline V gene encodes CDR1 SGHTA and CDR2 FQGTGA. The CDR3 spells CASSRTGTGELFF. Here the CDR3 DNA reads TGTGCCAGCAGCCGAACAGGGACCGGGGAGCTGTTTTTT. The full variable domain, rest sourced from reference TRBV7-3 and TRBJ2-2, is GAGVSQTPSNKVTEKGKYVELRCDPISGHTALYWYRQSLGQGPEFLIYFQGTGAADDSGLPNDRFFAVRPEGSVSTLKIQRTERGDSAVYLCASSRTGTGELFFGEGSRLTVL.

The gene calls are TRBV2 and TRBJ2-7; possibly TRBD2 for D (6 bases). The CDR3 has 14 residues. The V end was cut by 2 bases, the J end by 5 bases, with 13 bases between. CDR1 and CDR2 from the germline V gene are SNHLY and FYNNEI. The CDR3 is CASSELASAHEQYF. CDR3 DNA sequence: TGTGCCAGCAGTGAATTGGCTAGCGCTCACGAGCAGTACTTC. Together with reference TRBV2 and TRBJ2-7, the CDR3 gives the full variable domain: EPEVTQTPSHQVTQMGQEVILRCVPISNHLYFYWYRQILGQKVEFLVSFYNNEISEKSEIFDDQFSVERPDGSNFTLKIRSTKLEDSAMYFCASSELASAHEQYFGPGTRLTVT.

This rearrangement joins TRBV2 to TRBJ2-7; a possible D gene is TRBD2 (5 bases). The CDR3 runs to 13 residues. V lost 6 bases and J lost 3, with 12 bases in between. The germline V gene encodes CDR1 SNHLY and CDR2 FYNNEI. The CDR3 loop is CASRRAQVYEQYF. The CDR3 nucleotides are TGTGCCAGCAGGAGGGCTCAGGTCTACGAGCAGTACTTC.

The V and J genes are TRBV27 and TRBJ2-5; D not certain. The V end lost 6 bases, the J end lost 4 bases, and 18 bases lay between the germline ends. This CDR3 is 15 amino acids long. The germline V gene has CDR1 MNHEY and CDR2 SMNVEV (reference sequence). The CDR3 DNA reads TGTGCCAGCAGGTCGCTAGTAACGGGCTCAGAGACCCAGTACTTC. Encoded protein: CASRSLVTGSETQYF.

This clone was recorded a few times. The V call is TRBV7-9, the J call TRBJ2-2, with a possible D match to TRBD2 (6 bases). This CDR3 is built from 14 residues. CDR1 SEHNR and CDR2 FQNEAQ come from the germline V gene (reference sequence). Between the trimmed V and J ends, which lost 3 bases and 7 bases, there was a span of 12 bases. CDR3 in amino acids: CASSFAGTHGELFF. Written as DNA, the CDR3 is TGTGCCAGCAGCTTTGCGGGGACCCACGGGGAGCTGTTTTTT.

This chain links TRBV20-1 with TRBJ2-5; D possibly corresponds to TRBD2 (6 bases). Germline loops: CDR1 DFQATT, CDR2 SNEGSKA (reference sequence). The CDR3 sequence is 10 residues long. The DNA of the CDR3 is TGCAAAGCGGGTAAAGAGACCCAGTACTTC. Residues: CKAGKETQYF.

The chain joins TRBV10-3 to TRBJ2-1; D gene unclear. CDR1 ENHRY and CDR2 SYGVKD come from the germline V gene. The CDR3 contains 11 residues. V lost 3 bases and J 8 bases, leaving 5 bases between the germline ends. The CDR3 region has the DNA TGTGCCATCAGTGATTGGGATGAGCAGTTCTTC. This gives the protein CAISDWDEQFF.

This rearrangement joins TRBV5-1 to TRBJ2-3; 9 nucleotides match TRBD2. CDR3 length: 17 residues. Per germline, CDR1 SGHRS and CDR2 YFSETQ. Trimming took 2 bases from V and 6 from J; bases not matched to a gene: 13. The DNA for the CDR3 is TGCGCCAGCAGCTTCTCCCGGGTAGCGGGAGCCGTGGATACGCAGTATTTT. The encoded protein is CASSFSRVAGAVDTQYF.

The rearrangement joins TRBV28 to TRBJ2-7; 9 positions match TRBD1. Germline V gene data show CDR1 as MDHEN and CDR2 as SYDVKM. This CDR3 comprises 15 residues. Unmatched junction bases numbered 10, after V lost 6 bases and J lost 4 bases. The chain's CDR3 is CASRLGQGSSYEQYF. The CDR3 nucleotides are TGTGCCAGCAGGCTGGGACAGGGCAGTTCGTACGAGCAGTACTTC.

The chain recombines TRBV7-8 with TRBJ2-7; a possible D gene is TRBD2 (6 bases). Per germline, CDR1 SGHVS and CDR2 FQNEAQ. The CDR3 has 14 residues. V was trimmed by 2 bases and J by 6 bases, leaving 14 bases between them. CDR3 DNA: TGTGCCAGCAGCTTAATAACGGGAGAAGGCGAGCAGTACTTC. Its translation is CASSLITGEGEQYF.

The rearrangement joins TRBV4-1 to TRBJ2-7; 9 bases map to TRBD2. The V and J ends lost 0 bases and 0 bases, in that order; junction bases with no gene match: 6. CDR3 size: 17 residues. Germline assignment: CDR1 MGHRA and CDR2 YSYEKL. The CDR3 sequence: CASSQDSSGTSSYEQYF. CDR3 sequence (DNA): TGCGCCAGCAGCCAAGATTCTAGCGGGACGAGCTCCTACGAGCAGTACTTC.

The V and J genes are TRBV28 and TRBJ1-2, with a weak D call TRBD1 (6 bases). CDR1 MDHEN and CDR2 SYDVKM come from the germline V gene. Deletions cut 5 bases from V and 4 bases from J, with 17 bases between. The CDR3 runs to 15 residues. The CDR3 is CASSEGGGIRYGYTF. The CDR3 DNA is TGTGCCAGCAGTGAGGGGGGTGGTATTCGCTATGGCTACACCTTC.

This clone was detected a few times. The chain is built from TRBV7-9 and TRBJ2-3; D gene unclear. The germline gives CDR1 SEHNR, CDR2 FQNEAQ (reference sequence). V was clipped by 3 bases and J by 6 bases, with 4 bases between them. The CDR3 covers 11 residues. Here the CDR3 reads CASSFQDTQYF. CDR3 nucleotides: TGTGCCAGCAGCTTTCAGGATACGCAGTATTTT.

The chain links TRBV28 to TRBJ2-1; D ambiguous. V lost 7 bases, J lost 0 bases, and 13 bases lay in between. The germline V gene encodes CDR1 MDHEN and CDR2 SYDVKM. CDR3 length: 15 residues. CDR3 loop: CASTTLHGSYNEQFF. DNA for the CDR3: TGTGCCAGCACCACCCTCCATGGCTCCTACAATGAGCAGTTCTTC.

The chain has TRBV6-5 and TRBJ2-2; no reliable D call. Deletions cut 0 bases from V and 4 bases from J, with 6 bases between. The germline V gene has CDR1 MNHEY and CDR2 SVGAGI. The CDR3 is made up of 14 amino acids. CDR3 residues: CASSYSHFTGELFF. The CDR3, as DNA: TGTGCCAGCAGTTACTCGCATTTCACCGGGGAGCTGTTTTTT.

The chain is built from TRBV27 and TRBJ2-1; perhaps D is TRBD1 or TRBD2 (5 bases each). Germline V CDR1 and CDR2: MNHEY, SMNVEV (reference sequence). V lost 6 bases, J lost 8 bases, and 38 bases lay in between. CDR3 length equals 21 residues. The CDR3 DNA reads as TGTGCCAGCAGACAAGCGGACCGGGACGATATGAGTTATCTAGGACGATATGAGCAGTTCTTC. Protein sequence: CASRQADRDDMSYLGRYEQFF.

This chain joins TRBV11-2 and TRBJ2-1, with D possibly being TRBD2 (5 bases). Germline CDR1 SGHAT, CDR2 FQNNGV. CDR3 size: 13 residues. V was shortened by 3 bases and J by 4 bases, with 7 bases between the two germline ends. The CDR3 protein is CASSFSGYNEQFF. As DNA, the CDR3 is TGTGCCAGCAGCTTTTCGGGGTACAATGAGCAGTTCTTC.

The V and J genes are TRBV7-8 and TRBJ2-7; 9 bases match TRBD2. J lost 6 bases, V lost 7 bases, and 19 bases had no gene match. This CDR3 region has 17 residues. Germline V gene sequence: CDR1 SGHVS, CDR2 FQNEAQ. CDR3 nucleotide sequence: TGTGCCAGCACCTTCCTTCCTAGCGAGGCGGGAGGGCTCGAGCAGTACTTC. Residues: CASTFLPSEAGGLEQYF. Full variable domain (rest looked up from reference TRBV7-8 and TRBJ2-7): GAGVSQSPRYKVAKRGQDVALRCDPISGHVSLFWYQQALGQGPEFLTYFQNEAQLDKSGLPSDRFFAERPEGSVSTLKIQRTQQEDSAVYLCASTFLPSEAGGLEQYFGPGTRLTVT.